These T cell receptor beta chains were read from a single sample in a study of patients and donors after allogeneic stem cell transplantation. MiXCR, run by TCRdb on the RT-PCR reads, gives a single entry per CDR3 protein. The sample has 190,000 or so distinct CDR3 sequences, roughly 40% seen once. Sequenced input: blood, either unsorted or a sorted T cell fraction (not recorded which). The receptors shown here come from a human donor who was either an allogeneic HSCT recipient or a stem cell or donor lymphocyte infusion donor (not recorded which). It is not recorded whose cells these are; they may come from a transplant donor. The CDR3 runs from the conserved cysteine through the conserved F or W. Each record gives: clone size, D gene, V gene, J gene, CDR3 protein, CDR3 DNA. D genes are given only for firm matches. Only some rows state a clone size, as once, few, many or a class for expanded clones.

few	.	TRBV3-1	TRBJ1-2	CASSQEMGAINYGYTF	TGTGCCAGCAGCCAAGAGATGGGGGCTATCAACTATGGCTACACCTTC
.	.	TRBV28	TRBJ2-5	CASSLWGPTQYF	TGTGCCAGCAGTTTATGGGGCCCTACCCAGTACTTC
.	.	TRBV6-5	TRBJ1-1	CASSYSKSGVDTEAFF	TGTGCCAGCAGTTACTCGAAGTCAGGGGTCGACACTGAAGCTTTCTTT
.	.	TRBV27	TRBJ1-1	CASSLRSVGGNTEAFF	TGTGCCAGCAGTTTAAGGTCCGTGGGTGGGAACACTGAAGCTTTCTTT
.	TRBD1	TRBV7-9	TRBJ1-1	CASSLSTGPRNTEAFF	TGTGCCAGCAGCTTATCGACAGGGCCTAGGAACACTGAAGCTTTCTTT
.	.	TRBV20-1	TRBJ1-1	CSARSVVANTEAFF	TGCAGTGCTAGGTCCGTGGTGGCGAACACTGAAGCTTTCTTT
.	TRBD2	TRBV27	TRBJ2-1	CASRWGLLLNEQFF	TGTGCCAGCAGGTGGGGACTACTATTAAATGAGCAGTTCTTC
.	.	TRBV18	TRBJ1-2	CASSPVAGLYGYTF	TGTGCCAGCTCACCAGTGGCAGGCCTCTATGGCTACACCTTC
.	TRBD1	TRBV29-1	TRBJ1-5	CSVWSGQGVNQPQHF	TGCAGCGTTTGGTCTGGACAGGGGGTCAATCAGCCCCAGCATTTT
.	TRBD1	TRBV15	TRBJ1-5	CATSSTTGGRRNQPQHF	TGTGCCACCAGCAGCACGACAGGGGGGCGAAGGAATCAGCCCCAGCATTTT
.	.	TRBV29-1	TRBJ2-7	CSVARSYEQYF	TGCAGCGTGGCCCGCTCCTACGAGCAGTACTTC
.	.	TRBV29-1	TRBJ2-1	CSVGTVGSNEQFF	TGCAGCGTTGGGACGGTGGGTTCCAATGAGCAGTTCTTC
.	TRBD2	TRBV7-9	TRBJ2-1	CASSPQLAGENNEQFF	TGTGCCAGCAGCCCCCAACTAGCGGGAGAGAACAATGAGCAGTTCTTC
few	TRBD1	TRBV7-9	TRBJ1-5	CASSFYRGLGNQPQHF	TGTGCCAGCAGCTTTTACAGGGGGCTAGGGAATCAGCCCCAGCATTTT
few	TRBD1	TRBV29-1	TRBJ1-1	CSGQGTNTEAFF	TGCAGCGGACAGGGTACCAACACTGAAGCTTTCTTT
.	TRBD2	TRBV10-3	TRBJ2-5	CAIGDFGRAGETQYF	TGTGCCATCGGAGACTTCGGGAGGGCCGGTGAGACCCAGTACTTC
few	.	TRBV18	TRBJ2-3	CASSPLDTQRDTQYF	TGTGCCAGCTCACCATTAGACACGCAGAGAGATACGCAGTATTTT
.	.	TRBV7-2	TRBJ1-1	CASSLLKIGATEAFF	TGTGCCAGCAGCTTATTAAAGATTGGGGCGACAGAAGCTTTCTTT
few	TRBD1	TRBV28	TRBJ2-2	CASSFSQGDTGELFF	TGTGCCAGCAGTTTTAGTCAGGGGGACACCGGGGAGCTGTTTTTT
.	.	TRBV5-1	TRBJ1-1	CASSFSGSGAEAFF	TGCGCCAGCAGCTTTTCAGGGAGCGGGGCTGAAGCTTTCTTT
.	TRBD1	TRBV2	TRBJ1-1	CASSDGGQGSKAENTEAFF	TGTGCCAGCAGTGATGGAGGACAGGGATCGAAGGCTGAGAACACTGAAGCTTTCTTT
few	.	TRBV7-8	TRBJ1-4	CASSSHRVSTNEKLFF	TGTGCCAGCAGCTCCCACAGGGTTTCTACTAATGAAAAACTGTTTTTT
few	.	TRBV27	TRBJ1-2	CASSFLLPGRGNYGYTF	TGTGCCAGCAGTTTCCTCCTCCCCGGGCGGGGGAACTATGGCTACACCTTC
.	.	TRBV9	TRBJ2-7	CASSTHPVPYEQYF	TGTGCCAGCAGCACGCACCCGGTACCTTACGAGCAGTACTTC
.	.	TRBV5-1	TRBJ2-5	CASSRGTEETQYF	TGCGCCAGCAGCCGCGGAACCGAAGAGACCCAGTACTTC
few	TRBD1	TRBV29-1	TRBJ2-2	CSVARGPNTGELFF	TGCAGCGTTGCTAGGGGGCCGAACACCGGGGAGCTGTTTTTT
many	TRBD1	TRBV5-1	TRBJ1-2	CASSLQGENYGYTF	TGCGCCAGCAGCTTGCAGGGGGAGAACTATGGCTACACCTTC
.	.	TRBV9	TRBJ2-5	CASSPSGGQETQYF	TGTGCCAGCAGCCCGAGCGGCGGCCAAGAGACCCAGTACTTC
once	TRBD1	TRBV3-1	TRBJ2-7	CASSQNPRGSEQYF	TGTGCCAGCAGCCAAAACCCCAGGGGGAGCGAGCAGTACTTC
few	.	TRBV12-3/TRBV12-4	TRBJ1-2	CASSKGNYGYTF	TGTGCCAGCAGCAAAGGGAACTATGGCTACACCTTC
.	.	TRBV9	TRBJ2-2	CASSVEPGTPGELFF	TGTGCCAGCAGCGTAGAACCCGGAACACCCGGGGAGCTGTTTTTT
.	TRBD2	TRBV6-2/TRBV6-3	TRBJ2-1	CASSLPGLAYNEQFF	TGTGCCAGCAGTTTACCGGGACTAGCGTACAATGAGCAGTTCTTC
.	TRBD1	TRBV4-2	TRBJ1-2	CASSHTGGSYGYTF	TGTGCCAGCAGCCACACAGGGGGATCATATGGCTACACCTTC
few	TRBD2	TRBV19	TRBJ2-1	CATLEREVNEQFF	TGTGCAACCCTGGAGCGGGAGGTTAATGAGCAGTTCTTC
.	.	TRBV7-8	TRBJ1-5	CASHPQQGLNQPQHF	TGTGCCAGCCACCCCCAGCAGGGCTTAAATCAGCCCCAGCATTTT
.	TRBD2	TRBV11-2	TRBJ2-1	CASSLEVVREGRNEQFF	TGTGCCAGCAGCTTAGAAGTGGTTCGGGAGGGCCGAAATGAGCAGTTCTTC
once	.	TRBV7-2	TRBJ2-5	CASSLSQTPETQYF	TGTGCCAGCAGCTTGAGCCAGACTCCGGAGACCCAGTACTTC
.	.	TRBV6-6	TRBJ1-2	CASSYSGGAGYTF	TGTGCCAGCAGTTACTCTGGGGGGGCTGGCTACACCTTC
few	.	TRBV9	TRBJ1-2	CASSTNRDGYTF	TGTGCCAGCAGTACTAACAGGGACGGCTACACCTTC
.	.	TRBV28	TRBJ2-1	CASSITGPGGYNEQFF	TGTGCCAGCAGTATAACGGGACCCGGTGGTTACAATGAGCAGTTCTTC
.	.	TRBV9	TRBJ2-7	CASSVGQSPYEQYF	TGTGCCAGCAGCGTAGGACAGAGCCCCTACGAGCAGTACTTC
.	.	TRBV6-6	TRBJ2-3	CASSFPGSTDTQYF	TGTGCCAGCAGTTTTCCTGGGAGCACAGATACGCAGTATTTT
.	TRBD1	TRBV7-9	TRBJ1-1	CASSSGGRDTEAFF	TGTGCCAGCAGCTCAGGGGGCAGGGACACTGAAGCTTTCTTT
.	.	TRBV4-3	TRBJ1-1	CASSQDLDGDTEAFF	TGCGCCAGCAGCCAAGATCTTGATGGAGACACTGAAGCTTTCTTT
.	TRBD1	TRBV7-9	TRBJ1-1	CASSPNDRVNTEAFF	TGTGCCAGCAGCCCAAACGACAGGGTGAACACTGAAGCTTTCTTT
few	TRBD1	TRBV29-1	TRBJ1-2	CSTDLRQGKYGYTF	TGCAGCACTGATCTCCGACAGGGGAAATATGGCTACACCTTC
few	TRBD2	TRBV12-3/TRBV12-4	TRBJ2-7	CASSFGSGRADRF	TGTGCCAGCAGCTTCGGTAGCGGGAGGGCCGATAGGTTC
.	TRBD2	TRBV9	TRBJ2-3	CASSAGLATTDTQYF	TGTGCCAGCAGCGCCGGACTAGCGACTACAGATACGCAGTATTTT
.	.	TRBV20-1	TRBJ1-4	CSAGCRATNEKLFF	TGCAGTGCTGGCTGTCGAGCAACTAATGAAAAACTGTTTTTT
few	.	TRBV4-2	TRBJ1-5	CASRLGEGNQPQHF	TGTGCCAGCAGATTGGGAGAAGGCAATCAGCCCCAGCATTTT
.	.	TRBV9	TRBJ1-1	CASSVGTSGNTEAFF	TGTGCCAGCAGCGTAGGAACCTCGGGGAACACTGAAGCTTTCTTT
.	TRBD1	TRBV29-1	TRBJ1-1	CSVEQGARGAFF	TGCAGCGTTGAACAGGGGGCGCGGGGAGCTTTCTTT
few	.	TRBV27	TRBJ1-1	CASRPLLLNTEAFF	TGTGCCAGCAGGCCATTACTCCTGAACACTGAAGCTTTCTTT
.	TRBD2	TRBV3-1	TRBJ2-1	CASSQDYSGNPYNEQFF	TGTGCCAGCAGCCAAGATTATAGCGGGAACCCCTACAATGAGCAGTTCTTC
.	.	TRBV7-9	TRBJ2-7	CASSPIDRAYEQYF	TGTGCCAGCAGCCCAATTGACAGAGCCTACGAGCAGTACTTC
.	.	TRBV27	TRBJ2-1	CASSFNRVGGNEQFF	TGTGCCAGCAGTTTTAACAGGGTAGGAGGCAATGAGCAGTTCTTC
few	TRBD1	TRBV20-1	TRBJ1-1	CSARVNRGLTEAFF	TGCAGTGCTAGAGTGAACAGGGGGCTTACTGAAGCTTTCTTT